This T cell receptor (beta chain) is from a study of identical twins. Study findings and constraints: High-abundance cord blood beta clonotypes had fewer insertions; memory repertoires showed none.

The sample holds many counts of this clonotype. Its antigen is not identified. Every one of the donors was a healthy Caucasian. Template switching created a universal primer site, and the cDNA included unique molecular identifiers. TCRdb redid the calling of the 5' RACE reads with MiXCR, one entry per CDR3 protein. The sample holds about 530,000 distinct CDR3 sequences, about 20% seen once. The same sample was also used in a study of yellow fever vaccine responses in identical twins. That paper states: On the reported evidence, twins' vaccine T cell responses seemed partly convergent and partly personalized.

The sequence came from a woman under 30 in good health. The specimen sequenced was CD4+ T cells sorted from blood.

CDR3 DNA: TGTGCCAGCAGCTGGGCAGATACGCAGTATTTT. As protein: CASSWADTQYF. This sequence joins TRBV5-5 and TRBJ2-3; the D is unclear. The V gene's germline CDR1 is SGHKS and CDR2 YYEKEE (reference sequence). The CDR3 covers 11 residues. Trimming removed 3 bases from V and 4 bases from J, with 3 bases in between.